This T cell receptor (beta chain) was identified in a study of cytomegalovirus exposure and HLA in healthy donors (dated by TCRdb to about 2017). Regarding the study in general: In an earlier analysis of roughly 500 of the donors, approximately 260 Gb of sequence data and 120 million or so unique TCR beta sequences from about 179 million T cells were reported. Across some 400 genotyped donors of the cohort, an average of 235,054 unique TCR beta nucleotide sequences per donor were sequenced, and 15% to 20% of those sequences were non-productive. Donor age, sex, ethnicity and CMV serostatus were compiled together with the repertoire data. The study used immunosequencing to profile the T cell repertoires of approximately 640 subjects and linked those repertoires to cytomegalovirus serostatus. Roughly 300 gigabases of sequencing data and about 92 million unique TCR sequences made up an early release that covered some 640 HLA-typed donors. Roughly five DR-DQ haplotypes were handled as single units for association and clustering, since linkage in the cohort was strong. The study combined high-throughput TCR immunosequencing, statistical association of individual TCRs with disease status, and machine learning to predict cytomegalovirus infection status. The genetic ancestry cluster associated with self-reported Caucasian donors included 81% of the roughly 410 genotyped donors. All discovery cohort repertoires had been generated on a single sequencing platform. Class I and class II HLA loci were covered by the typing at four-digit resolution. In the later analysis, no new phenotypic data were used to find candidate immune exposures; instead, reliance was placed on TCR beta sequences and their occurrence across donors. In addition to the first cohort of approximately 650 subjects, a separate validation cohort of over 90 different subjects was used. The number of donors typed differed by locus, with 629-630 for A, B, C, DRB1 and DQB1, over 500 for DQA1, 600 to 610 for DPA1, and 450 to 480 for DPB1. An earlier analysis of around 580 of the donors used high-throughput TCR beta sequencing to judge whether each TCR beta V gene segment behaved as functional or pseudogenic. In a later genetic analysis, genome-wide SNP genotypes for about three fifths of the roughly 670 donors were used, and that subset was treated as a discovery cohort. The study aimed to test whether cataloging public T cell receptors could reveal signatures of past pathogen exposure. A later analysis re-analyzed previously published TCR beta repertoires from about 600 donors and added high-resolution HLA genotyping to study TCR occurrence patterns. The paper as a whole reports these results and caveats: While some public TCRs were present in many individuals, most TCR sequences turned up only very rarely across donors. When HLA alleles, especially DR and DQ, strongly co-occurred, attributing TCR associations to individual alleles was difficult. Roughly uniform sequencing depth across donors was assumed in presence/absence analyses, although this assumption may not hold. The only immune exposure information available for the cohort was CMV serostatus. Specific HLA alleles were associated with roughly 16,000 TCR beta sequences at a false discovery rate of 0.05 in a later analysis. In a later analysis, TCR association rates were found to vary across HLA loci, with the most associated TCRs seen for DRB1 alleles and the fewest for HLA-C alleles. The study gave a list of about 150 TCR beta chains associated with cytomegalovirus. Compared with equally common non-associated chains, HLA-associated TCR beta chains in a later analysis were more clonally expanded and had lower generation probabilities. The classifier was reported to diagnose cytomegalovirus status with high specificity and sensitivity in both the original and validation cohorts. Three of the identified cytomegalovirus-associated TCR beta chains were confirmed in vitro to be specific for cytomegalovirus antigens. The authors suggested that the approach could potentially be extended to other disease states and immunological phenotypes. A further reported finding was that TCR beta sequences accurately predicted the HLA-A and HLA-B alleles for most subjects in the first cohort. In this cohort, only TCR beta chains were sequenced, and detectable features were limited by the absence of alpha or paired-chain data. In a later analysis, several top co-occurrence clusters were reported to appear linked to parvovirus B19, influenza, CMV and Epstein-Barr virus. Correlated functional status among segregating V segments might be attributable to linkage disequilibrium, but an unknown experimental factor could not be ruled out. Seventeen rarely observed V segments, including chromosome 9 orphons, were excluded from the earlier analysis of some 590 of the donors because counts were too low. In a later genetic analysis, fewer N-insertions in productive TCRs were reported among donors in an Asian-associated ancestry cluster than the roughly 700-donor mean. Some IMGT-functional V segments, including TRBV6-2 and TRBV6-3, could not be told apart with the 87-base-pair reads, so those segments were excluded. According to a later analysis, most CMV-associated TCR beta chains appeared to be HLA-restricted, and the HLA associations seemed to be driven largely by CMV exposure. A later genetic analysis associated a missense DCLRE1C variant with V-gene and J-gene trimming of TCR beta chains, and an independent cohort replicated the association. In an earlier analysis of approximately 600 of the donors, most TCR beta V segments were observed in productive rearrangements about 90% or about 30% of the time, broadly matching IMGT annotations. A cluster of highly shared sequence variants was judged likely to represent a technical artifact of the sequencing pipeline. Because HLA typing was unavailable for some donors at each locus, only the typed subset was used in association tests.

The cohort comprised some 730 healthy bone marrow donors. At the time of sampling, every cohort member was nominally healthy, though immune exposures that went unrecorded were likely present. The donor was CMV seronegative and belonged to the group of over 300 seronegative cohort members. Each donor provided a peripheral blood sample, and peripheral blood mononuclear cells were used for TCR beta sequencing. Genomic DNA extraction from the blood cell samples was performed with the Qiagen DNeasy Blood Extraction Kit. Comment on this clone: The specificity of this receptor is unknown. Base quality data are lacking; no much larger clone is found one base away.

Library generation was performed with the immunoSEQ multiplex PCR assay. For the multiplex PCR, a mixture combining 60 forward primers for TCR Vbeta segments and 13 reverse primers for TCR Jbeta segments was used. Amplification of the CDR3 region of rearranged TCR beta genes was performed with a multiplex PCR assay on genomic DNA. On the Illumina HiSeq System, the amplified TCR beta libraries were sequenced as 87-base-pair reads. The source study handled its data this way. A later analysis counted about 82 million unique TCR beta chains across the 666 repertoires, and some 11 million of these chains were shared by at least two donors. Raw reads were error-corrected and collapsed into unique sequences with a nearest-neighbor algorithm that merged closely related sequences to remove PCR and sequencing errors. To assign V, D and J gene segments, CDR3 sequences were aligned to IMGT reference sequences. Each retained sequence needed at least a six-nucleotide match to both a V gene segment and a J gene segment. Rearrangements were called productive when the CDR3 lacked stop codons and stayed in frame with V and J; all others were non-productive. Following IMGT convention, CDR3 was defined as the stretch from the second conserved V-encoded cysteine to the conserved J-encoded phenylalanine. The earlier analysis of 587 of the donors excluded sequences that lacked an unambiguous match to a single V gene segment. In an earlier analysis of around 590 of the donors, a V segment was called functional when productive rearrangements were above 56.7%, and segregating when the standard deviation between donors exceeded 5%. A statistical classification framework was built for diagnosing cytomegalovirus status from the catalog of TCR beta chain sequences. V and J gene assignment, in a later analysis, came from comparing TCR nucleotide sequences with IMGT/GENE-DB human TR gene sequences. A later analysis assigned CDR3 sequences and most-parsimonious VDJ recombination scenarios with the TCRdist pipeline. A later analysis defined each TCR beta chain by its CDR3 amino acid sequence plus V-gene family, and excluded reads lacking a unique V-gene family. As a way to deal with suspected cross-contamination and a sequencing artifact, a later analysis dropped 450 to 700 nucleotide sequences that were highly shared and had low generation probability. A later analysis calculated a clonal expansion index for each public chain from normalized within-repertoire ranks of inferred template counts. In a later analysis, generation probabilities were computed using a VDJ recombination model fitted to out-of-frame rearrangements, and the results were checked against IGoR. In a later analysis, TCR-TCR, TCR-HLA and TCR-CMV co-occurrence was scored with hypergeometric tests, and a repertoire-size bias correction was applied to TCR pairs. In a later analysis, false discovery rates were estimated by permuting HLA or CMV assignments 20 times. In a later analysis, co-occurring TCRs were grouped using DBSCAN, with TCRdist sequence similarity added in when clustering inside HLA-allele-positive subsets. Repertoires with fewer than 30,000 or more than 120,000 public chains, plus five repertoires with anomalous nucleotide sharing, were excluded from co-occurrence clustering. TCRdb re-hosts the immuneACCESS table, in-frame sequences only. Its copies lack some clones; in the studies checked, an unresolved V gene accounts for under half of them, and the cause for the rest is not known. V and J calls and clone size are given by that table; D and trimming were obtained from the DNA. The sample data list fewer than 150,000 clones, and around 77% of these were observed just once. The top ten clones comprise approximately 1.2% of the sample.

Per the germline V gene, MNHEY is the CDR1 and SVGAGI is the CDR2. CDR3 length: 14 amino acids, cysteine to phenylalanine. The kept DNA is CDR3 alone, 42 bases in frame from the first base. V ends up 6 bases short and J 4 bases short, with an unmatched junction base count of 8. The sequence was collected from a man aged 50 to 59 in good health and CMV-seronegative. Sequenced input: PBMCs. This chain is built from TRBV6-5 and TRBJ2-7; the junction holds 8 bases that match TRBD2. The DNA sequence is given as TGTGCCAGCAGACCCGGGGGGGGAGGATACGAGCAGTACTTC. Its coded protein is CASRPGGGGYEQYF.